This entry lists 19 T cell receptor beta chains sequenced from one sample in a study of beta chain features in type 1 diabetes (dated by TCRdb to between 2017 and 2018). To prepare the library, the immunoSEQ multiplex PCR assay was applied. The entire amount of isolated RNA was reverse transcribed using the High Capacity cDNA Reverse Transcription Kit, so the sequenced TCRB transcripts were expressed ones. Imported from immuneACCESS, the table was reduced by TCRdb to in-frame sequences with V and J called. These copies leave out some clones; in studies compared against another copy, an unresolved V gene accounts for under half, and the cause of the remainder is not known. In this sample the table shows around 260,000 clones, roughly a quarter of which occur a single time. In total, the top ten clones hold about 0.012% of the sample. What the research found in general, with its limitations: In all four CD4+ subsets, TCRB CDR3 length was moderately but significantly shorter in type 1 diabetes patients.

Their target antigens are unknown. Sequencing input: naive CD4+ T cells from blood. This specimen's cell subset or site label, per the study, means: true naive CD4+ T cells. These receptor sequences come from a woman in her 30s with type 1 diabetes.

The CDR3 DNA is TGCAGCGTTGAAGGCCGGCTTAGGGGAACTGAAGCTTTCTTT. This translates into CSVEGRLRGTEAFF. The V and J genes are TRBV29-1 and TRBJ1-1; D perhaps matches TRBD1 (5 bases). Germline values: CDR1 SQVTM, CDR2 ANQGSEA. Trimming pared 1 base from V and 5 bases from J, leaving 14 bases between. CDR3 length: 14 residues. The entire variable domain, with the rest obtained from reference TRBV29-1 and TRBJ1-1, is as follows: SAVISQKPSRDICQRGTSLTIQCQVDSQVTMMFWYRQQPGQSLTLIATANQGSEATYESGFVIDKFPISRPNLTFSTLTVSNMSPEDSSIYLCSVEGRLRGTEAFFGQGTRLTVV.

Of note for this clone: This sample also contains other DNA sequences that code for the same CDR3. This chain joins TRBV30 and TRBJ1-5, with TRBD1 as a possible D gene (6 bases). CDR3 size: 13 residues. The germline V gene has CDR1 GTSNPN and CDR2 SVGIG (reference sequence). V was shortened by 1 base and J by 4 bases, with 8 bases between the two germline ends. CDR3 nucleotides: TGTGCCTGGAGTGGTCAGGGGAATCAGCCCCAGCATTTT. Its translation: CAWSGQGNQPQHF.

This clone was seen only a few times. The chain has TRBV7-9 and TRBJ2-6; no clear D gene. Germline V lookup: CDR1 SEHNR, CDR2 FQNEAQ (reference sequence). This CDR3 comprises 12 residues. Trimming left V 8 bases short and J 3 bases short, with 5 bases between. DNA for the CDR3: TGTGCCAGCGGCATTGGGGCCAACGTCCTGACTTTC. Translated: CASGIGANVLTF.

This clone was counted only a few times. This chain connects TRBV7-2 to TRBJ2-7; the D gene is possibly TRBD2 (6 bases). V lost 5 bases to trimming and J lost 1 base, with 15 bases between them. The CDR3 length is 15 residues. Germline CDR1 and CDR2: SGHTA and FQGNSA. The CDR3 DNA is TGTGCCAGCAGCCCGCTTGGGGGGAATTCCTACGAGCAGTACTTC. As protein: CASSPLGGNSYEQYF.

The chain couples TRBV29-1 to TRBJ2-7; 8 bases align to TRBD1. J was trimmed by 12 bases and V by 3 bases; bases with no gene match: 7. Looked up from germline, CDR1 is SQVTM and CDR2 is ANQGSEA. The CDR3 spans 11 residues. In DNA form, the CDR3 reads TGCAGCGTTGACGACAGGGGAATTCCGTACTTC. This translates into CSVDDRGIPYF.

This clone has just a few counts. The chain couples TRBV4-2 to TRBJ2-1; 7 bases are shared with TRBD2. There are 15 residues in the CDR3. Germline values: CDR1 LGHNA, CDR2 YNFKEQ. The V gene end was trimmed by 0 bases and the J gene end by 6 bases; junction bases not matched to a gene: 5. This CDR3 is CASSQEGTTGNEQFF. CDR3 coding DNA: TGTGCCAGCAGCCAAGAGGGGACTACGGGCAATGAGCAGTTCTTC.

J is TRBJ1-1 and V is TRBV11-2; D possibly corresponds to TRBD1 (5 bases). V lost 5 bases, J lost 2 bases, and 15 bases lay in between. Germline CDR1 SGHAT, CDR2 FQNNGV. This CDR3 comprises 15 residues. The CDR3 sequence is CASSPQQTVNTEAFF. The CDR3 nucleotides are TGTGCCAGCAGCCCCCAACAGACAGTAAACACTGAAGCTTTCTTT.

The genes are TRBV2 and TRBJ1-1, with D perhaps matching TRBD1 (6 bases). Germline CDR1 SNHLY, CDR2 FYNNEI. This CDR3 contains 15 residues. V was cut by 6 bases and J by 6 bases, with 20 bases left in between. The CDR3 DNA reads TGTGCCAGCAGAGCTCTAGGGGGGGGTCACGCTGAAGCTTTCTTT. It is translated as CASRALGGGHAEAFF.

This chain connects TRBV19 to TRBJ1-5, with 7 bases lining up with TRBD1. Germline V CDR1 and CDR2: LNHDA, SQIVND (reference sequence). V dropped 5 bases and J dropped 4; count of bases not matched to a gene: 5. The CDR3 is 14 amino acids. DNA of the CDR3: TGTGCCAGTAGTCCCCAGGGGGGAAATCAGCCCCAGCATTTT. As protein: CASSPQGGNQPQHF.

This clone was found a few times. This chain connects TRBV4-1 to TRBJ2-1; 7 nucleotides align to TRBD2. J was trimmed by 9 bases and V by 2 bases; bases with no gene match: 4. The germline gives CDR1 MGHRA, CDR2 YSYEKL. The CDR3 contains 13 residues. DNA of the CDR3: TGCGCCAGCAGCCAACCGGGACTAACTGAGCAGTTCTTC. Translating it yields CASSQPGLTEQFF.

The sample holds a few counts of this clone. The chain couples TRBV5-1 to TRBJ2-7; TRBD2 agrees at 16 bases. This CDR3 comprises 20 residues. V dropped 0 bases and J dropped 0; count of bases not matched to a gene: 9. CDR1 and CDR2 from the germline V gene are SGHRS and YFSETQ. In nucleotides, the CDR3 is TGCGCCAGCAGCTTGGATCTAGCGGGACTAGCGGGAGGGAGCTCCTACGAGCAGTACTTC. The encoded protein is CASSLDLAGLAGGSSYEQYF.

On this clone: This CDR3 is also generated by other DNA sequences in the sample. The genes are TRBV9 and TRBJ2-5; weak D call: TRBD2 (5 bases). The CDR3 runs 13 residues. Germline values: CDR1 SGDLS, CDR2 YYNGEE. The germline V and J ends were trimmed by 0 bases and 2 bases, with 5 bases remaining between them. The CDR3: CASSVGGQETQYF. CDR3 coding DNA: TGTGCCAGCAGCGTAGGAGGGCAAGAGACCCAGTACTTC.

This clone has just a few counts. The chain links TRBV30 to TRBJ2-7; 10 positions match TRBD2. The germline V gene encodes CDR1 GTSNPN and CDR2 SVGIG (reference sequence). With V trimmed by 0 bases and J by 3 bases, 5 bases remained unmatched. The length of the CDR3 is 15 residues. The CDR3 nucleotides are TGTGCCTGGAGTGTACCTAGCGGGAGTTTCTACGAGCAGTACTTC. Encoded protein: CAWSVPSGSFYEQYF.

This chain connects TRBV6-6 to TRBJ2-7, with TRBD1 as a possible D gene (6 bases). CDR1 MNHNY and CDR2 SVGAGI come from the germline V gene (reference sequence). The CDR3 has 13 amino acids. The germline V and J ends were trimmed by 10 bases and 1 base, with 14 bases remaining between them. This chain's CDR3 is CATRTEVSYEQYF. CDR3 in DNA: TGTGCCACCCGGACAGAAGTTTCCTACGAGCAGTACTTC.

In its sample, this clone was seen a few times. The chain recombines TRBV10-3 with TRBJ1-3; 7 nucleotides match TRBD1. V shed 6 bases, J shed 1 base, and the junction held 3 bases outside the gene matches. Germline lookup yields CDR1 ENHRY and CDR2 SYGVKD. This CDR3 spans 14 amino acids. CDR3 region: CAIRLQGSGNTIYF. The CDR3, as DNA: TGTGCCATCAGACTACAGGGGTCTGGAAACACCATATATTTT.

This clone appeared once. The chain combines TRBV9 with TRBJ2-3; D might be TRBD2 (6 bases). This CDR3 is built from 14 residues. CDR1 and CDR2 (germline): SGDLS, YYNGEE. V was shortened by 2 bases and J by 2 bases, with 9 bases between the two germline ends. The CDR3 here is CASSVEGITDTQYF. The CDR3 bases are TGTGCCAGCAGCGTGGAGGGGATCACAGATACGCAGTATTTT. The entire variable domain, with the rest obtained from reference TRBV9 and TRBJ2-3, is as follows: DSGVTQTPKHLITATGQRVTLRCSPRSGDLSVYWYQQSLDQGLQFLIQYYNGEERAKGNILERFSAQQFPDLHSELNLSSLELGDSALYFCASSVEGITDTQYFGPGTRLTVL.

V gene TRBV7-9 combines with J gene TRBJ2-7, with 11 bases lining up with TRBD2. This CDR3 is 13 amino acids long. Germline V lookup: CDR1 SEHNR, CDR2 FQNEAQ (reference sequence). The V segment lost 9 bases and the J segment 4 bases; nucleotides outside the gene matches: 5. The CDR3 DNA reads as TGTGCCAGTCTTCTAGCGGGAGGTTACGAGCAGTACTTC. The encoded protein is CASLLAGGYEQYF.

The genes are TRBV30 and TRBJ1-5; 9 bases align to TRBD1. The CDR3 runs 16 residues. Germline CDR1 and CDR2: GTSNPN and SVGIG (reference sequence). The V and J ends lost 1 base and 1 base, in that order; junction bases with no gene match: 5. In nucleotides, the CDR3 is TGTGCCTGGAGTGCCCGGACAGGGGTAAGCAATCAGCCCCAGCATTTT. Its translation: CAWSARTGVSNQPQHF.

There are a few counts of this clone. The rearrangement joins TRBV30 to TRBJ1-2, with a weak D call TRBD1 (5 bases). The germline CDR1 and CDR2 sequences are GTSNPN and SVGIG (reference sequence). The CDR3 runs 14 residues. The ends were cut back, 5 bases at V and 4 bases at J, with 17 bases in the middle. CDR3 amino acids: CAWARRGVSYGYTF. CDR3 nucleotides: TGTGCCTGGGCACGACGGGGGGTTTCCTATGGCTACACCTTC.